This T cell receptor beta chain was identified during a study of shared clonotypes between healthy human individuals. Looking at the study overall: Those who served as donors were a couple of women and a few men between the ages of 18 and 49. Each donor's CD8 memory used one plate, CD8 naive two, each CD4 subset three.

Note on this clone: The antigen is unknown.

The authors distributed each subset's genomic DNA evenly over several immunoSEQ plates. Sequenced by immunoSEQ multiplex PCR; TCRdb stores in-frame clones only, minus some. The data show approximately 1.9 million clones, around 93% seen once. CD45RO-negative cells were positively selected for CCR7, leaving out terminally differentiated effector memory CD45RA+ cells. Study results and limitations: In four donors, about 5% of naive CD4 clonotypes appeared in common.

V was pared by 5 bases and J by 9 bases, with 11 bases of the junction left unmatched. Germline V gives CDR1 SEHNR, CDR2 FQNEAQ (reference sequence). The CDR3 length is 15 residues. Sequencing was carried out using naive CD8+ T cells from PBMCs. V usage is TRBV7-9 and J usage is TRBJ2-1; 9 bases fit TRBD1. The TCR sequence derives from a young man in good health. Some clones in this sample may be carry-over from other donors' samples. As DNA, the CDR3 is TGTGCCAGCAGCGATACAGGGGGCTTGTACTCTGAGCAGTTCTTC. Protein product: CASSDTGGLYSEQFF. Based on the CDR3 plus reference TRBV7-9 and TRBJ2-1, the full variable domain is DTGVSQNPRHKITKRGQNVTFRCDPISEHNRLYWYRQTLGQGPEFLTYFQNEAQLEKSRLLSDRFSAERPKGSFSTLEIQRTEQGDSAMYLCASSDTGGLYSEQFFGPGTRLTVL.